The sequence of this T cell receptor beta chain was determined in a study of T cells in narcolepsy. Study-level information: Healthy controls were enrolled alongside patients with narcolepsy type 1 or type 2.

Profiling relied on immunoSEQ multiplex PCR, and the TCRdb table lists in-frame clones only, not all of them. This table holds about 27,000 clones, 70% to 90% found once. Germline V gene data show CDR1 as SGHKS and CDR2 as YYEKEE (reference sequence). CDR3 length: 15 residues. V was pared by 2 bases and J by 3 bases, with 5 bases of the junction left unmatched. This receptor was taken from a human donor with narcolepsy. This chain joins TRBV5-5 and TRBJ2-3; 8 nucleotides agree with TRBD2. Input material: CD45RA- memory CD4+ T cells from PBMCs. The DNA of the CDR3 is TGTGCCAGCAGCTTCCTGACTAGCGAGACAGATACGCAGTATTTT. Translation gives CASSFLTSETDTQYF. Full variable domain (outside the CDR3, taken from reference TRBV5-5 and TRBJ2-3): DAGVTQSPTHLIKTRGQQVTLRCSPISGHKSVSWYQQVLGQGPQFIFQYYEKEERGRGNFPDRFSARQFPNYSSELNVNALLLGDSALYLCASSFLTSETDTQYFGPGTRLTVL.